The present TCR beta chain was sequenced within a study of shared clonotypes between healthy human individuals. Per the germline V gene, CDR1 is SGHNT and CDR2 is YYREEE (reference sequence). This CDR3 region has 12 residues. Trimming removed 6 bases at V and 8 bases at J, with 14 bases between. CD45RO-negative cells were positively selected for CCR7, leaving out terminally differentiated effector memory CD45RA+ cells. Assay used: immunoSEQ multiplex PCR; TCRdb lists only in-frame clones, some missing. This sample has around 640,000 clones, with about 95% found just once. Sequenced input: naive CD8+ T cells sorted from blood. The chain combines TRBV5-4 with TRBJ1-1, with D tentatively TRBD1 (5 bases). This TCR came from a woman aged 30 to 39 in good health. CDR3 nucleotide sequence: TGTGCCAGCATCAACCTCGGGGCAGAAGCTTTCTTT. Its protein is CASINLGAEAFF.